The 30 T cell receptor beta chains reported below all come from one sample, sequenced in a study of blood T cell repertoires in COVID-19. Here immunoSEQ multiplex PCR was the method, and the copy in TCRdb shows in-frame clones only, minus some. The sample carries under 200,000 clones, roughly 84% recorded once. The sequenced material came from peripheral blood. Source of these receptors: a man in his fifties with active or convalescent COVID-19.

The rearrangement joins TRBV4-3 to TRBJ2-7, with D possibly TRBD1 on 6 matching bases. This CDR3 spans 13 amino acids. Trimming removed 3 bases at V and 6 bases at J, with 12 bases between. From germline, CDR1 is LGHNA and CDR2 YSLEER. Here the CDR3 DNA reads TGCGCCAGCAGCCACCATGGACAGTCCGAGCAGTACTTC. Protein product: CASSHHGQSEQYF.

The rearrangement joins TRBV4-3 to TRBJ2-1; possible D gene TRBD2, 6 bases. CDR1 is LGHNA, CDR2 YSLEER, per germline. V shed 3 bases and J shed 13 bases, with 16 bases lying between them. The CDR3 length is 13 residues. The CDR3 reads CASSQDPAGFQFF. The CDR3 DNA is TGCGCCAGCAGCCAGGACCCTGCGGGGTTTCAGTTCTTC.

V and J are TRBV7-8 and TRBJ2-3, with 9 bases matching TRBD2. CDR3 length: 17 amino acids. Trimming at V came to 4 bases and at J to 4 bases, leaving 12 bases not matched to a gene. The germline V gene has CDR1 SGHVS and CDR2 FQNEAQ. The CDR3 DNA reads as TGTGCCAGCAGCTCCCCCTATGTAGCGGGGGCATCAGATACGCAGTATTTT. As protein: CASSSPYVAGASDTQYF.

The sample holds a few counts of this clone. The genes are TRBV4-2 and TRBJ1-2; 12 bases match TRBD1. The CDR3 runs 17 residues. Unmatched junction bases numbered 9, after V lost 0 bases and J lost 7 bases. The germline V gene has CDR1 LGHNA and CDR2 YNFKEQ. The CDR3 reads CASSQDRGTGGALGYTF. The CDR3 coding sequence is TGTGCCAGCAGCCAAGATCGAGGGACAGGGGGCGCACTTGGCTACACCTTC.

This chain joins TRBV5-4 and TRBJ1-3; TRBD1 matches 9 bases. V lost 0 bases and J lost 4; bases outside the gene matches: 5. This CDR3 has 16 amino acids. Germline V CDR1 and CDR2: SGHNT, YYREEE (reference sequence). CDR3 in amino acids: CASSLDRGLSGNTIYF. CDR3 in DNA: TGTGCCAGCAGCTTGGACAGGGGGCTATCCGGAAACACCATATATTTT.

This clone occurred once. The chain has TRBV19 and TRBJ2-2, with 7 bases aligning to TRBD2. The CDR3 is 17 amino acids. After removal of 4 bases from V and 3 bases from J, the junction contained 11 bases not matched to a gene. Per germline, CDR1 LNHDA and CDR2 SQIVND (reference sequence). The CDR3 bases are TGTGCCAGTAGTAAGTTCCGGTCTAGCGGCCACACCGGGGAGCTGTTTTTT. Amino acid sequence: CASSKFRSSGHTGELFF.

This clone was seen more than once but under ten times. The V call is TRBV10-3, the J call TRBJ1-6; 9 bases fit TRBD1. J lost 8 bases, V lost 4 bases, and 3 bases had no gene match. Per the germline V gene, CDR1 is ENHRY and CDR2 is SYGVKD. The CDR3 is made up of 14 amino acids. This CDR3 is CAISGTGAHSPLHF. DNA of the CDR3: TGTGCCATCAGTGGGACAGGGGCGCATTCACCCCTCCACTTT.

In DNA form, the CDR3 reads TGTGCCATCAGTGAACTTGGAGAGACCCAGTACTTC. Translating it yields CAISELGETQYF. The chain links TRBV10-3 to TRBJ2-5; no firm D call. Trimming removed 3 bases at V and 4 bases at J, with 6 bases between. The germline CDR1 and CDR2 sequences are ENHRY and SYGVKD. The CDR3 sequence is 12 residues long.

V usage is TRBV19 and J usage is TRBJ2-1; TRBD2 matches at 8 bases. V was clipped by 1 base and J by 4 bases; unmatched bases: 3. CDR3 length: 15 residues. The V gene's germline CDR1 is LNHDA and CDR2 SQIVND (reference sequence). The CDR3 bases are TGTGCCAGTAGTATAGCAAGCGGGAGTTACAATGAGCAGTTCTTC. It encodes CASSIASGSYNEQFF.

Here the CDR3 reads CASSLEGGQLQETQYF. CDR3 nucleotides: TGCGCCAGCAGCTTGGAGGGGGGGCAACTGCAAGAGACCCAGTACTTC. The chain couples TRBV5-1 to TRBJ2-5, with D possibly matching TRBD2 (7 bases). This CDR3 region has 16 residues. From germline, CDR1 is SGHRS and CDR2 YFSETQ. The germline V and J ends were trimmed by 0 bases and 2 bases, with 14 bases remaining between them. The entire variable domain, with the rest obtained from reference TRBV5-1 and TRBJ2-5, is as follows: KAGVTQTPRYLIKTRGQQVTLSCSPISGHRSVSWYQQTPGQGLQFLFEYFSETQRNKGNFPGRFSGRQFSNSRSEMNVSTLELGDSALYLCASSLEGGQLQETQYFGPGTRLLVL.

This chain joins TRBV4-3 and TRBJ2-3; D might be TRBD2 (6 bases). Trimming took off 5 bases at V and 5 bases at J, with 17 bases between the two ends. The CDR3 extends over 15 amino acids. Germline V gene lookup returns CDR1 LGHNA and CDR2 YSLEER. Written as DNA, the CDR3 is TGCGCCAGCAGCTACTCGACTAGTGGAGGAGATACGCAGTATTTT. It specifies CASSYSTSGGDTQYF.

The chain carries TRBV2 and TRBJ2-1; 11 bases agree with TRBD2. Germline CDR1 is SNHLY and CDR2 is FYNNEI. The CDR3 covers 19 residues. The V segment lost 1 base and the J segment 6 bases; nucleotides outside the gene matches: 14. The CDR3 spells CASSEGLLAGGLEGNEQFF. CDR3 coding DNA: TGTGCCAGCAGTGAAGGTTTGCTAGCGGGGGGCCTTGAGGGCAATGAGCAGTTCTTC. The complete variable domain, with remaining parts taken from reference TRBV2 and TRBJ2-1, reads EPEVTQTPSHQVTQMGQEVILRCVPISNHLYFYWYRQILGQKVEFLVSFYNNEISEKSEIFDDQFSVERPDGSNFTLKIRSTKLEDSAMYFCASSEGLLAGGLEGNEQFFGPGTRLTVL.

The rearrangement uses TRBV4-2 and TRBJ1-4; D remains unclear. Germline CDR1 reads LGHNA; CDR2 reads YNFKEQ. CDR3 length equals 16 residues. Trimming stripped 0 bases from V and 2 bases from J, with 10 bases between. CDR3 sequence: CASSQELRSTNEKLFF. The CDR3 nucleotides read TGTGCCAGCAGCCAAGAACTACGGTCGACTAATGAAAAACTGTTTTTT.

The chain has TRBV18 and TRBJ1-4; 8 nucleotides agree with TRBD1. This CDR3 is built from 14 residues. Trimming took 4 bases from V and 8 from J; bases not matched to a gene: 6. Per germline, CDR1 KGHSH and CDR2 LQKENI. CDR3 sequence (DNA): TGTGCCAGCTCACGAGGACAGGGTGGGGAAAAACTGTTTTTT. Its translation is CASSRGQGGEKLFF.

This sequence joins TRBV5-6 and TRBJ2-2; D unclear. This CDR3 spans 12 amino acids. Trimming took 5 bases from V and 8 from J, leaving 10 bases between them. From germline, CDR1 is SGHDT and CDR2 YYEEEE. CDR3 nucleotide sequence: TGTGCCAGCAGTCAGCCAGCGGGGGAGCTGTTTTTT. Translated: CASSQPAGELFF.

The chain employs TRBV5-1 and TRBJ1-1; D not certain. The germline V gene has CDR1 SGHRS and CDR2 YFSETQ. This CDR3 comprises 14 residues. Trimming removed 4 bases from V and 6 bases from J, with 16 bases in between. The CDR3 spells CASSPGRELSEAFF. The CDR3 DNA sequence: TGCGCCAGCAGCCCAGGCCGGGAGCTTTCTGAAGCTTTCTTT.

This rearrangement joins TRBV24-1 to TRBJ2-7; D is unclear. The length of the CDR3 is 14 residues. In germline, CDR1 is KGHDR, CDR2 SFDVKD. The V gene lost 2 bases and the J gene lost 7 bases, with 14 bases spanning the gap. The CDR3, as DNA: TGTGCCACCAGTGATTCGCAGGCCCCTTGGGAGCAGTACTTC. This codes for CATSDSQAPWEQYF.

V gene TRBV6-5 combines with J gene TRBJ1-2; D is perhaps TRBD1 (6 bases). The CDR3 loop spans 13 amino acids. Germline V gene sequence: CDR1 MNHEY, CDR2 SVGAGI. V was shortened by 6 bases and J by 8 bases, with 16 bases between the two germline ends. The CDR3 here is CASRGTAGEGYTF. The CDR3 nucleotides read TGTGCCAGCAGGGGGACGGCAGGGGAAGGCTACACCTTC.

The rearrangement uses TRBV11-2 and TRBJ2-7, with TRBD2 identical over 13 bases. CDR3 length: 14 residues. The germline V gene has CDR1 SGHAT and CDR2 FQNNGV. V dropped 6 bases and J dropped 5; count of bases not matched to a gene: 4. As DNA, the CDR3 is TGTGCCAGCAGTTGGACTAGCGGGAGCAACGAGCAGTACTTC. Protein product: CASSWTSGSNEQYF.

This sequence joins TRBV24-1 and TRBJ2-3, with 7 bases matching TRBD2. CDR1 is KGHDR, CDR2 SFDVKD, per germline. The length of the CDR3 is 14 residues. The trim removed 9 bases at V and 5 bases at J, leaving 10 bases unmatched. The chain's CDR3 is CATARSSGGDTQYF. CDR3 DNA: TGTGCCACCGCACGGTCTAGCGGCGGAGATACGCAGTATTTT.

The CDR3, as DNA: TGTGCCAGCAGCCTCGAAATGGAGGGCGAGACCCAGTACTTC. This sequence encodes CASSLEMEGETQYF. The rearrangement uses TRBV7-6 and TRBJ2-5, with D possibly being TRBD2 (6 bases). Germline V gives CDR1 SGHVS, CDR2 FNYEAQ. CDR3 length: 14 amino acids. V was cut by 5 bases and J by 5 bases, with 15 bases left in between.

The chain links TRBV19 to TRBJ1-5; D is perhaps TRBD1 (5 bases). This CDR3 contains 16 residues. Trimming shortened V by 3 bases and J by 4 bases, and 16 bases separated the two germline ends. Germline V CDR1 and CDR2: LNHDA, SQIVND (reference sequence). The CDR3 sequence: CASSINKGPRNQPQHF. The CDR3 coding sequence is TGTGCCAGTAGTATTAATAAGGGGCCCAGAAATCAGCCCCAGCATTTT. Full variable domain (rest looked up from reference TRBV19 and TRBJ1-5): DGGITQSPKYLFRKEGQNVTLSCEQNLNHDAMYWYRQDPGQGLRLIYYSQIVNDFQKGDIAEGYSVSREKKESFPLTVTSAQKNPTAFYLCASSINKGPRNQPQHFGDGTRLSIL.

The chain joins TRBV19 to TRBJ1-4, with 11 positions matching TRBD1. The germline V gene has CDR1 LNHDA and CDR2 SQIVND (reference sequence). The ends lost 7 bases at V and 7 bases at J; junction bases unmatched: 8. The CDR3 spans 15 residues. This chain's CDR3 is CASISRDRGSEKLFF. CDR3 DNA sequence: TGTGCCAGTATCAGCCGGGACAGGGGGAGTGAAAAACTGTTTTTT.

The chain couples TRBV5-6 to TRBJ2-3; D is possibly TRBD2 (6 bases). Trimming shortened V by 0 bases and J by 0 bases, and 8 bases separated the two germline ends. The CDR3 has 15 amino acids. Germline lookup yields CDR1 SGHDT and CDR2 YYEEEE. CDR3 protein: CASSLEAGSTDTQYF. The CDR3 nucleotides read TGTGCCAGCAGCTTGGAGGCGGGGAGCACAGATACGCAGTATTTT.

V and J are TRBV9 and TRBJ2-1; 10 bases map to TRBD2. Per the germline V gene, CDR1 is SGDLS and CDR2 is YYNGEE. This CDR3 has 15 amino acids. With V trimmed by 4 bases and J by 0 bases, 1 base remained unmatched. Written as DNA, the CDR3 is TGTGCCAGCAGCACTAGCGGGACCTCCTACAATGAGCAGTTCTTC. Its translation is CASSTSGTSYNEQFF.

CDR3 bases: TGTGCCAGCAGTTACAGGAGCAATCAGCCCCAGCATTTT. Translating it yields CASSYRSNQPQHF. J is TRBJ1-5 and V is TRBV7-2; D is perhaps TRBD1 (5 bases). This CDR3 has 13 residues. With 6 bases removed from V and 1 base from J, the gap between germline ends came to 7 bases. CDR1 SGHTA and CDR2 FQGNSA come from the germline V gene. The full variable domain, with the rest looked up from reference TRBV7-2 and TRBJ1-5, is GAGVSQSPSNKVTEKGKDVELRCDPISGHTALYWYRQSLGQGLEFLIYFQGNSAPDKSGLPSDRFSAERTGGSVSTLTIQRTQQEDSAVYLCASSYRSNQPQHFGDGTRLSIL.

The CDR3 DNA reads as TGTGCCAGCAGTTGGGGACAGGGCCGGGGTCAGCCCCAGCATTTT. Amino acid sequence: CASSWGQGRGQPQHF. The chain employs TRBV6-2 or TRBV6-3 and TRBJ1-5; 9 nucleotides align to TRBD1. This CDR3 has 15 residues. CDR1 is MNHEY and CDR2 is SVGEGT in the germline V gene. Germline trimming cut 4 bases from V and 6 bases from J; bases unmatched to any gene: 7.

This clone appeared a few times. This rearrangement joins TRBV7-2 to TRBJ1-1; D is uncertain. CDR1 and CDR2 (germline): SGHTA, FQGNSA. Trimming pared 1 base from V and 3 bases from J, leaving 21 bases between. This CDR3 has 18 residues. The CDR3: CASSLVGAPGGSDTEAFF. The CDR3 DNA reads TGTGCCAGCAGCTTAGTAGGCGCCCCGGGAGGGTCGGACACTGAAGCTTTCTTT.

In the case of this clone: This same CDR3 is encoded by further DNA sequences in the sample. This chain joins TRBV7-2 and TRBJ2-7; TRBD2 matches 13 bases. The CDR3 spans 17 residues. Looked up from germline, CDR1 is SGHTA and CDR2 is FQGNSA. V dropped 1 base and J dropped 0; count of bases not matched to a gene: 3. For the CDR3, the DNA is TGTGCCAGCAGCTTAGGGGGGACTAGCGGGGTCTCCTACGAGCAGTACTTC. Translated: CASSLGGTSGVSYEQYF.

Details on this clone: A read error may produce the germline difference seen at one junction end. The chain is built from TRBV6-1 and TRBJ2-5; D gene ambiguous. The CDR3 is 14 amino acids. CDR1 is MNHNS and CDR2 is SASEGT in the germline V gene. The CDR3 region is CASREGTTKETQYF. CDR3 DNA sequence: TGTGCCAGCAGGGAAGGAACTACGAAGGAGACCCAGTACTTC.